The present entry profiles one T cell receptor (beta chain) with its context. The data stem from a study of cytomegalovirus exposure and HLA in healthy donors. The V and J ends lost 3 bases and 0 bases respectively, with 6 bases between them. Germline lookup yields CDR1 SEHNR and CDR2 FQNEAQ (reference sequence). The CDR3 contains 14 residues. Use of 60 Vbeta and 13 Jbeta primers characterized the PCR. TCRdb's copy holds only in-frame clones and misses some; the assay was immunoSEQ multiplex PCR. Of about 100,000 clones listed, 80% were seen once; the top ten hold around 6.7%. The sequenced sample was PBMCs. This TCR derives from a man aged 30 to 39 in good health and CMV-seronegative. The V call is TRBV7-9, the J call TRBJ1-5; no firm D call. The CDR3 nucleotides are TGTGCCAGCAGCTTCCGGGATAGCAATCAGCCCCAGCATTTT. Translating gives CASSFRDSNQPQHF.